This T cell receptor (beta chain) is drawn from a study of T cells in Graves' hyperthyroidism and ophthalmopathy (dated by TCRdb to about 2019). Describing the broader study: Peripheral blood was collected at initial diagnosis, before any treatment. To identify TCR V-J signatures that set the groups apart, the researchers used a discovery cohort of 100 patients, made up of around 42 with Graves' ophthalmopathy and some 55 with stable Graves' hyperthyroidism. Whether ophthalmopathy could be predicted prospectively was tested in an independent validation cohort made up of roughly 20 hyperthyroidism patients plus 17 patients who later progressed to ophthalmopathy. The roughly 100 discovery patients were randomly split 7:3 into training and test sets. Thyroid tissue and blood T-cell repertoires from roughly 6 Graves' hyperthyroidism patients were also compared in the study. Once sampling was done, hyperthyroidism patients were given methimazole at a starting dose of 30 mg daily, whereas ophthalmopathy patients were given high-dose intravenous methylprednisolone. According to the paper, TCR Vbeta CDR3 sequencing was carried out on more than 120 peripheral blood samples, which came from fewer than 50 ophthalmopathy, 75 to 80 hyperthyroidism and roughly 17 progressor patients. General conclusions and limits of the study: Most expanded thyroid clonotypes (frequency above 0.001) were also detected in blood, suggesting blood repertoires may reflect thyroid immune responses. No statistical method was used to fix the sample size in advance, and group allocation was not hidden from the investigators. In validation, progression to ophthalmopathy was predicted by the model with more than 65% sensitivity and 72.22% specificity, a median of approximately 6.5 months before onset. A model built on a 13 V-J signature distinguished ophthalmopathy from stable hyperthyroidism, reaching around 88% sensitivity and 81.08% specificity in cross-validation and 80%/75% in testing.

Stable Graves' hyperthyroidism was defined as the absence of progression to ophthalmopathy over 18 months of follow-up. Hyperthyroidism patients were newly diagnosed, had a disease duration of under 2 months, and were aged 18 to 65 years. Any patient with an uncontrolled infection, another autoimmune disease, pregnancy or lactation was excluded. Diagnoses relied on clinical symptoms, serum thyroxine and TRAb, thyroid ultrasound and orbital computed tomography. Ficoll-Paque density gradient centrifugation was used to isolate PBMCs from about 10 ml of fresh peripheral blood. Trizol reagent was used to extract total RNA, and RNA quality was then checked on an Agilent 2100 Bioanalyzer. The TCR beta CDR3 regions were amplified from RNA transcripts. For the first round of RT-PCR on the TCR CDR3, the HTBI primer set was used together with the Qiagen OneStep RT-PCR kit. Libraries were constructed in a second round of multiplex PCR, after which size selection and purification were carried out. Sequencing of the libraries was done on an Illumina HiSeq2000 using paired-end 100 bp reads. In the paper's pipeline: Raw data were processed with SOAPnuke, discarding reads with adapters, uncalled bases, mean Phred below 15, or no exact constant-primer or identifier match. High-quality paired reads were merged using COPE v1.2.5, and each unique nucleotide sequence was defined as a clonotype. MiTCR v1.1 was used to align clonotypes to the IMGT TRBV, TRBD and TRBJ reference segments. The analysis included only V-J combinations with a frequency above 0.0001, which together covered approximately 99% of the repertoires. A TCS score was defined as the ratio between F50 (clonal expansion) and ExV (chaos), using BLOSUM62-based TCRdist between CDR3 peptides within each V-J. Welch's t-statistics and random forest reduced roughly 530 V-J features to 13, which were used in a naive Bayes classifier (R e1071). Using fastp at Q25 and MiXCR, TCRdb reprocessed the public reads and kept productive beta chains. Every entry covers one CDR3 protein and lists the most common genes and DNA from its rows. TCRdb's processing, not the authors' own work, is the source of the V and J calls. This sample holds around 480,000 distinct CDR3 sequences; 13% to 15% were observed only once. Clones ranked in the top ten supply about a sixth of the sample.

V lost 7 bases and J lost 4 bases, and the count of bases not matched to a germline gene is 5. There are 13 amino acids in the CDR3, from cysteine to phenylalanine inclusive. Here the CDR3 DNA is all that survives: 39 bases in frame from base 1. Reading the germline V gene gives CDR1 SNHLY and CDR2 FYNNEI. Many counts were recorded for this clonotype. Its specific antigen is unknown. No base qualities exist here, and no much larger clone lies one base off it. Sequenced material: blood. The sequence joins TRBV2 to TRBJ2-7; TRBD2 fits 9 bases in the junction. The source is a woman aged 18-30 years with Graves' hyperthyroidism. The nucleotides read TGTGCCAGCACGAGCGGGAGGCAGTACGAGCAGTACTTC. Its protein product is CASTSGRQYEQYF.